This TCR beta chain is drawn from a study of Tregs in tolerant kidney transplant recipients. Points on this clone: Its antigen remains unidentified.

V was shortened by 0 bases and J by 0 bases, with 10 bases between the two germline ends. The CDR3 has 15 residues. Germline V CDR1 and CDR2: SGHDT, YYEEEE. Unstimulated regulatory T cells (CD4+CD25+CD127-), CD4+CD25- non-regulatory cells, CD4 and CD8 cells were FACS-sorted from thawed PBMCs. Overall study results and limits: Biological reproducibility was not directly addressed, but technical replication error appeared minimal. Tregs expanded with activated donor B cells seemed most donor-specific.

Data came from immunoSEQ multiplex PCR; TCRdb stores just in-frame clones and leaves some out. Among some 88,000 clones listed, 90% to 95% were seen once. The sequence was obtained from a human donor in good health. Input material: CD8+ T cells from blood. The chain uses TRBV5-6 and TRBJ2-7, with D possibly TRBD2 on 6 matching bases. The CDR3 protein is CASSLVGGSSYEQYF. The CDR3, as DNA: TGTGCCAGCAGCTTGGTGGGGGGAAGCTCCTACGAGCAGTACTTC.